The 23 T cell receptor beta chains below come from one sample, sequenced in a study of blood T cells in healthy people across ages (dated by TCRdb to 2014 to 2015). Library preparation employed 5' RACE. The reads were generated on an Illumina HiSeq 2500. A second PCR of about 7 to 12 cycles was run with a J-beta primer mix and a sample-barcoded 5' primer. TCRdb reprocessing: public reads trimmed at Q25 with fastp, clones called with MiXCR, in-frame beta chains kept. Rows with one shared CDR3 protein collapse into an entry with the most common genes and DNA. This sample gives 850,000 to 1,000,000 distinct CDR3 sequences in total; just over 50% of them show up just once. The top ten clones comprise about a fifth of the sample. Sequencing was performed on blood. Receptors originate from an older woman in good health.

The chain links TRBV20-1 to TRBJ2-3; 11 nucleotides align to TRBD1. This CDR3 comprises 14 residues. Germline-derived CDR1 and CDR2 are DFQATT and SNEGSKA (reference sequence). V shed 1 base, J shed 7 bases, and the junction held 4 bases outside the gene matches. CDR3 nucleotides: TGCAGTGCTAGAGTGGGACAGGGGGGTAATACGCAGTATTTT. It translates to CSARVGQGGNTQYF.

This sequence joins TRBV29-1 and TRBJ2-7; D not resolved. The V end was cut by 8 bases, the J end by 7 bases, with 27 bases between. The CDR3 covers 15 residues. Per germline, CDR1 SQVTM and CDR2 ANQGSEA. The CDR3 here is CSRFRTAQKDNEQYF. DNA for the CDR3: TGCAGCCGATTCAGGACGGCGCAAAAAGACAATGAGCAGTACTTC.

This clonotype was seen only a few times. V gene TRBV6-5 combines with J gene TRBJ2-7, with unresolved D. Trimming removed 7 bases at V and 7 bases at J, with 17 bases between. There are 13 residues in the CDR3. Germline CDR1 MNHEY, CDR2 SVGAGI. The CDR3 region is CASKRSLFGEQYF. DNA of the CDR3: TGTGCCAGCAAGCGATCCCTCTTCGGGGAGCAGTACTTC.

With regard to this clonotype: At one boundary the junction diverges from the germline segment, which might be a read error. The gene calls are TRBV7-2 and TRBJ1-1; TRBD1 matches at 7 bases. CDR3 length: 16 amino acids. Germline CDR1 SGHTA, CDR2 FQGNSA. CDR3 nucleotide sequence: TGTGCCGGCAGTCGACAGGGTGGAGAGGGGAACACTGAAGCTTTCTTT. Its translation: CAGSRQGGEGNTEAFF.

The genes are TRBV29-1 and TRBJ2-7; TRBD1 agrees at 8 bases. The V gene's germline CDR1 is SQVTM and CDR2 ANQGSEA. The CDR3 has 14 amino acids. Trimming cost V 4 bases and J 3 bases; bases outside gene matches: 8. CDR3 DNA sequence: TGCAGCGTTGTACGAGACAGGGGTATCTACGAGCAGTACTTC. As protein: CSVVRDRGIYEQYF.

This clonotype was found many times. CDR3 amino acids: CASSPDWGADTQYF. The CDR3 DNA sequence: TGTGCCAGCAGCCCAGACTGGGGAGCAGATACGCAGTATTTT. J is TRBJ2-3 and V is TRBV7-2; tentative D call: TRBD2 (5 bases). The germline CDR1 and CDR2 sequences are SGHTA and FQGNSA. CDR3 size: 14 residues. Trimming took off 5 bases at V and 4 bases at J, with 13 bases between the two ends.

V gene TRBV5-1 combines with J gene TRBJ2-7; D not resolved. The V end was cut by 6 bases, the J end by 2 bases, with 18 bases between. The CDR3 is 15 residues long. Germline-derived CDR1 and CDR2 are SGHRS and YFSETQ. CDR3 bases: TGCGCCAGCAAAATATCCCCGGTAGATACCTACGAGCAGTACTTC. Its translation is CASKISPVDTYEQYF.

The CDR3 nucleotides read TGTGCCAGCACCTTCGGTGGCAAAGGGAGCTACAATGAGCAGTTCTTC. Protein sequence: CASTFGGKGSYNEQFF. The chain is built from TRBV12-3 or TRBV12-4 and TRBJ2-1; D possibly corresponds to TRBD2 (5 bases). Trimming took 7 bases from V and 3 from J, leaving 19 bases between them. This CDR3 region has 16 residues.

V is TRBV20-1 and J is TRBJ2-5; TRBD2 agrees at 12 bases. Matching the DNA end better, TRBJ2-7 makes the J call doubtful. CDR3 size: 14 residues. Germline loops: CDR1 DFQATT, CDR2 SNEGSKA (reference sequence). The CDR3 sequence is CSAGKTSGSTEQYF. CDR3 DNA: TGCAGTGCTGGAAAGACTAGCGGGAGTACCGAGCAGTACTTC.

The genes are TRBV20-1 and TRBJ2-7; D tentatively reads TRBD1 or TRBD2 (6 bases each). V lost 6 bases, J lost 1 base, and 13 bases lay in between. This CDR3 is 13 amino acids long. Looked up from germline, CDR1 is DFQATT and CDR2 is SNEGSKA (reference sequence). CDR3 sequence reads: CSAWGARSYEQYF. DNA for the CDR3: TGCAGTGCCTGGGGGGCCCGATCCTACGAGCAGTACTTC.

There are a few counts of this clonotype. The chain joins TRBV25-1 to TRBJ2-5; TRBD2 matches 12 bases. The germline gives CDR1 MGHDK, CDR2 SYGVNS. The CDR3 is 14 amino acids. The V segment lost 5 bases and the J segment 5 bases; nucleotides outside the gene matches: 3. CDR3 sequence: CASSRLAGEETQYF. CDR3 DNA: TGTGCCAGCAGTCGACTAGCGGGAGAGGAGACCCAGTACTTC.

This clonotype was recorded a few times. The rearrangement links TRBV20-1 to TRBJ2-7; no firm D call. The V end lost 3 bases, the J end lost 3 bases, and 3 bases lay between the germline ends. The CDR3 loop spans 10 amino acids. Germline V CDR1 and CDR2: DFQATT, SNEGSKA (reference sequence). The CDR3 loop is CSASNYEQYF. Here the CDR3 DNA reads TGCAGTGCTAGTAACTACGAGCAGTACTTC.

CDR3 sequence reads: CASSQSPSGRAPKNIQYF. DNA for the CDR3: TGTGCCAGCAGCCAAAGCCCTAGCGGGAGGGCCCCCAAAAACATTCAGTACTTC. The chain employs TRBV4-2 and TRBJ2-4, with 12 bases fitting TRBD2. The V gene end was trimmed by 2 bases and the J gene end by 2 bases; junction bases not matched to a gene: 7. Germline loops: CDR1 LGHNA, CDR2 YNFKEQ. The CDR3 is 18 amino acids.

The chain is built from TRBV7-8 and TRBJ2-3, with D possibly called TRBD1 or TRBD2 (6 bases each). Germline values: CDR1 SGHVS, CDR2 FQNEAQ. The germline V and J ends were trimmed by 1 base and 5 bases, with 13 bases remaining between them. The length of the CDR3 is 15 residues. In nucleotides, the CDR3 is TGTGCCAGCAGCTTAGAGGGGGGTAGTAAAGATACGCAGTATTTT. Its translation is CASSLEGGSKDTQYF.

The rearrangement links TRBV28 to TRBJ2-1; 7 bases line up with TRBD1. The assigned J gene may be wrong: the sequence end matches TRBJ2-7 better. The CDR3 is 16 amino acids. Germline V gives CDR1 MDHEN, CDR2 SYDVKM. The CDR3 DNA follows: TGTGCCAGCAGTAAAACAGGGGCCAACTCCTACAATGAGCAGTACTTC. Its protein is CASSKTGANSYNEQYF.

The rearrangement uses TRBV20-1 and TRBJ2-1; perhaps TRBD2 as D (6 bases). The CDR3 runs to 15 residues. Per germline, CDR1 DFQATT and CDR2 SNEGSKA (reference sequence). CDR3 region: CKPTTGTGDYNEQFF. CDR3 coding DNA: TGCAAACCTACGACCGGGACGGGGGACTACAATGAGCAGTTCTTC.

The sample holds a few counts of this clonotype. The V gene is TRBV20-1, the J gene TRBJ2-7; TRBD2 aligns across 9 bases. CDR1 and CDR2 (germline): DFQATT, SNEGSKA (reference sequence). The V and J ends lost 3 bases and 2 bases, in that order; junction bases with no gene match: 5. CDR3 length: 14 amino acids. CDR3 residues: CSASGGRGPYEQYF. DNA for the CDR3: TGCAGTGCTAGCGGCGGGAGGGGCCCCTACGAGCAGTACTTC.

The chain carries TRBV7-3 and TRBJ1-4; D unclear. The germline gives CDR1 SGHTA, CDR2 FQGTGA. The V end lost 1 base, the J end lost 3 bases, and 24 bases lay between the germline ends. This CDR3 has 20 amino acids. The DNA for the CDR3 is TGTGCCAGCAGCTTAAAGCGGGAGCGAGCATTTCTAGCGGCTAATGAAAAACTGTTTTTT. This codes for CASSLKRERAFLAANEKLFF.

The chain recombines TRBV7-2 with TRBJ2-7, with TRBD2 matching 8 bases. After removal of 1 base from V and 5 bases from J, the junction contained 7 bases not matched to a gene. The germline gives CDR1 SGHTA, CDR2 FQGNSA. The CDR3 sequence is 15 residues long. This CDR3 is CASSLVLLAANEQYF. DNA of the CDR3: TGTGCCAGCAGCTTAGTCCTACTAGCGGCGAACGAGCAGTACTTC.

The chain recombines TRBV9 with TRBJ2-5, with TRBD2 identical over 10 bases. V shed 4 bases and J 11 bases; nucleotides not matched to a gene: 20. The germline V gene encodes CDR1 SGDLS and CDR2 YYNGEE. CDR3 length: 17 amino acids. CDR3 in DNA: TGTGCCAGCAGCACAGTGGCTAGCGGGGGTCGGGCGGATGAGCAGTACTTC. This sequence encodes CASSTVASGGRADEQYF.

The gene calls are TRBV29-1 and TRBJ2-1, with D uncertain. Germline V gene sequence: CDR1 SQVTM, CDR2 ANQGSEA. Between the trimmed V and J ends, which lost 3 bases and 15 bases, there was a span of 9 bases. CDR3 length: 9 residues. The CDR3 nucleotides are TGCAGCGTTGACGTACCCCCGTTCTTC. Protein product: CSVDVPPFF.

With respect to this clonotype: Sequence at one end of the junction differs from germline and may be a read error. The chain uses TRBV12-3 or TRBV12-4 and TRBJ2-5, with TRBD2 matching 8 bases. The length of the CDR3 is 16 residues. The CDR3 sequence: CAGSPSGRALKETQYF. Written as DNA, the CDR3 is TGTGCCGGCAGTCCAAGCGGGAGAGCCCTCAAAGAGACCCAGTACTTC.

The chain joins TRBV29-1 to TRBJ2-1; 7 bases agree with TRBD2. After removal of 2 bases from V and 0 bases from J, the junction contained 4 bases not matched to a gene. This CDR3 comprises 15 residues. Looked up from germline, CDR1 is SQVTM and CDR2 is ANQGSEA. The DNA of the CDR3 is TGCAGCGTTGAAATCGGGAGGACCTCCTACAATGAGCAGTTCTTC. Protein: CSVEIGRTSYNEQFF.